These 14 T cell receptor beta chains came from one sample sequenced in a study of identical twins (dated by TCRdb to about 2016). Library preparation employed 5' RACE. TCRdb names Illumina HiSeq 2000 as the instrument used. TCRdb passed the public sequencing reads through fastp at Q25 and MiXCR, retaining productive beta sequences. Rows merge per CDR3 protein into single entries with the most common DNA and genes. The sample has around 340,000 distinct CDR3 sequences on record, roughly 9% of them singletons. The ten largest clones add up to over 7% of the sample. Sequencing input: naive T cells sorted from blood. The cell subset or site label corresponds to: cells isolated with a human naive T-cell isolation kit. These receptors came from a woman between 45 and 60 years old in good health.

This clonotype was observed a few times. The genes are TRBV11-2 and TRBJ1-2; 7 positions agree with TRBD1. This CDR3 has 14 residues. CDR1 is SGHAT and CDR2 is FQNNGV in the germline V gene. After removal of 5 bases from V and 5 bases from J, the junction contained 8 bases not matched to a gene. The CDR3 DNA reads as TGTGCCAGCAGCGAGCCCCCAGGGGGGTATGGCTACACCTTC. Translated: CASSEPPGGYGYTF.

There are many counts of this clonotype. One junction end does not reproduce the germline sequence, and a read error may be involved. The J gene is TRBJ2-7, the V gene TRBV2; a possible D gene is TRBD1 (5 bases). The CDR3 is 11 amino acids. Germline CDR1 SNHLY, CDR2 FYNNEI. CDR3 loop: CASSDSYEQYF. In nucleotides, the CDR3 is TGCGCCAGCAGTGACAGCTACGAGCAGTACTTC.

This clonotype was picked up a small number of times. The chain employs TRBV9 and TRBJ2-7, with 10 bases aligning to TRBD2. CDR1 and CDR2 (germline): SGDLS, YYNGEE. J lost 7 bases, V lost 3 bases, and 10 bases had no gene match. CDR3 length: 15 residues. In DNA form, the CDR3 reads TGTGCCAGCAGCGCAGCTAGCGGGAGCGCCTGGGAGCAGTACTTC. Translation gives CASSAASGSAWEQYF. The full variable domain, with the rest looked up from reference TRBV9 and TRBJ2-7, is DSGVTQTPKHLITATGQRVTLRCSPRSGDLSVYWYQQSLDQGLQFLIQYYNGEERAKGNILERFSAQQFPDLHSELNLSSLELGDSALYFCASSAASGSAWEQYFGPGTRLTVT.

This clonotype showed up many times. V and J are TRBV29-1 and TRBJ2-5; no definite D call. The CDR3 is made up of 16 amino acids. CDR1 is SQVTM, CDR2 ANQGSEA, per germline. Trimming took off 6 bases at V and 1 base at J, with 21 bases between the two ends. This chain's CDR3 is CSVRLRLAPFQETQYF. Written as DNA, the CDR3 is TGCAGCGTCCGTTTAAGACTGGCTCCTTTCCAAGAGACCCAGTACTTC.

This clonotype has a count of ten or more. V usage is TRBV29-1 and J usage is TRBJ2-7; a weak D match, TRBD2 (6 bases). The CDR3 consists of 14 residues. Germline V gives CDR1 SQVTM, CDR2 ANQGSEA. With 6 bases removed from V and 7 bases from J, the gap between germline ends came to 22 bases. CDR3: CSVADLRSAGEQYF. CDR3 bases: TGCAGCGTGGCCGATCTTAGATCTGCGGGGGAGCAGTACTTC.

In this sample, this clonotype turned up many times. The V gene is TRBV29-1, the J gene TRBJ2-1; D unresolved. This CDR3 spans 10 amino acids. Per germline, CDR1 SQVTM and CDR2 ANQGSEA. Trimming took 5 bases from V and 8 from J, leaving 7 bases between them. CDR3 nucleotide sequence: TGCAGCGTTACGGGCCATGAGCAGTTCTTC. It translates to CSVTGHEQFF.

The V call is TRBV6-5, the J call TRBJ2-1; maybe TRBD2 (5 bases). This CDR3 has 14 amino acids. Between the trimmed V and J ends, which lost 5 bases and 3 bases, there was a span of 11 bases. CDR1 MNHEY and CDR2 SVGAGI come from the germline V gene. CDR3: CASSTTRFYNEQFF. CDR3 DNA: TGTGCCAGCAGTACTACTAGATTCTACAATGAGCAGTTCTTC.

V usage is TRBV4-2 and J usage is TRBJ2-1, with 13 bases identical to TRBD2. After removal of 4 bases from V and 2 bases from J, the junction contained 8 bases not matched to a gene. CDR1 is LGHNA and CDR2 is YNFKEQ in the germline V gene. This CDR3 has 18 amino acids. The CDR3 DNA follows: TGTGCCAGCAGCCCGATCGGACTAGCGGGAGTACCCTACAATGAGCAGTTCTTC. Translated, it gives CASSPIGLAGVPYNEQFF.

The chain is built from TRBV20-1 and TRBJ2-5, with D possibly being TRBD1 (7 bases). Trimming removed 5 bases from V and 9 bases from J, with 13 bases in between. Germline V gene data show CDR1 as DFQATT and CDR2 as SNEGSKA (reference sequence). There are 11 residues in the CDR3. The DNA for the CDR3 is TGCAGTGCTCCGGTCAGGGGGGCCCAGTACTTC. As protein: CSAPVRGAQYF.

This clonotype has just a few counts. The chain links TRBV29-1 to TRBJ2-3; no clear D gene. With 4 bases removed from V and 4 bases from J, the gap between germline ends came to 6 bases. Germline CDR1 reads SQVTM; CDR2 reads ANQGSEA. There are 11 residues in the CDR3. DNA for the CDR3: TGCAGCGTTGCCCTGGCAGATACGCAGTATTTT. It is translated as CSVALADTQYF.

This clonotype was observed a few times. CDR3 residues: CASSFRPTSGSTDTQYF. In nucleotides, the CDR3 is TGCGCCAGCAGCTTCCGCCCAACTAGCGGCAGCACAGATACGCAGTATTTT. The chain combines TRBV5-1 with TRBJ2-3, with 8 bases aligning to TRBD2. From germline, CDR1 is SGHRS and CDR2 YFSETQ. This CDR3 comprises 17 residues. V shed 2 bases and J 0 bases; nucleotides not matched to a gene: 8.

This clonotype was recorded a few times. The chain uses TRBV5-1 and TRBJ2-2, with D unresolved. The CDR3 extends over 17 amino acids. The ends were cut back, 2 bases at V and 3 bases at J, with 17 bases in the middle. CDR1 is SGHRS and CDR2 is YFSETQ in the germline V gene. The CDR3 region is CASSFRGGKPYTGELFF. CDR3 sequence (DNA): TGCGCCAGCAGCTTCAGAGGCGGCAAGCCCTACACCGGGGAGCTGTTTTTT.

This clonotype was observed many times. The rearrangement links TRBV29-1 to TRBJ2-1; 7 bases fit TRBD1. The CDR3 runs 13 residues. CDR1 SQVTM and CDR2 ANQGSEA come from the germline V gene. With V trimmed by 5 bases and J by 7 bases, 8 bases remained unmatched. In DNA, the CDR3 is TGCAGCGTTTTACAGGGGCCGGGGAATGAGCAGTTCTTC. This sequence encodes CSVLQGPGNEQFF.

This clonotype was recorded many times. The chain recombines TRBV7-9 with TRBJ2-5; a weak D match, TRBD2 (5 bases). Germline assignment: CDR1 SEHNR and CDR2 FQNEAQ (reference sequence). The CDR3 loop spans 14 amino acids. V lost 4 bases and J 5 bases, leaving 14 bases between the germline ends. CDR3 loop: CASSSRRPGETQYF. The CDR3 DNA reads TGTGCCAGCAGCTCCCGGAGGCCGGGGGAGACCCAGTACTTC.